This is a list of T cell receptor beta chains from one sample in a study of cytomegalovirus exposure and HLA in healthy donors. Libraries were prepared by immunoSEQ multiplex PCR; TCRdb keeps only in-frame clonotypes and omits some of them. In the table there are about 70,000 clones, 80% to 95% of which are singletons. Sequencing was performed on PBMCs. Every receptor here comes from a man between 18 and 29 years old in good health and CMV-seropositive. The CDR3 runs from the conserved cysteine through the conserved F or W. Size tells how often a clone was seen (once, few, many) or the class of an expanded clone, and some rows leave it out.

size | J | V | CDR3
- | TRBJ2-1 | TRBV4-1 | CASSQDLGRGYSHTDEQLF
few | TRBJ2-7 | TRBV7-9 | CASSSGFAEQYF
- | TRBJ2-1 | TRBV9 | CASSGGGRENNEQFF
- | TRBJ2-2 | TRBV5-1 | CASSEGFLNTGELFF
- | TRBJ1-2 | TRBV15 | CATSRVSGGFSGYTF
- | TRBJ2-1 | TRBV10-1 | CASSDRLAGFYNEQFF
- | TRBJ2-5 | TRBV11-2 | CASSRGLGTQYF
- | TRBJ1-1 | TRBV6-5 | CASSYSHGLNTEAFF
- | TRBJ2-2 | TRBV7-3 | CALDRLAVTGELFF
- | TRBJ2-7 | TRBV27 | CASSSPRSGTRISDEQYF
- | TRBJ1-3 | TRBV2 | CASSLNRGSGNTIYF
- | TRBJ2-1 | TRBV7-9 | CASSLVTGAGEQFF
- | TRBJ2-5 | TRBV5-6 | CASSSSDQETQYF
- | TRBJ2-7 | TRBV11-2 | CASSSRQALSYEQYF
- | TRBJ1-5 | TRBV19 | CASTTLDRGSHQPQHF
once | TRBJ2-4 | TRBV6-5 | CASSSPTGRNKNIQYF
- | TRBJ1-2 | TRBV5-1 | CASSSNGSNYGYTF
- | TRBJ2-7 | TRBV5-1 | CASSLGIISRVPETSAEQYF
- | TRBJ2-1 | TRBV4-1 | CASSRGGGRLNEQFF
- | TRBJ2-7 | TRBV30 | CAWSHGTGSYEQYF
- | TRBJ1-1 | TRBV9 | CASSASGQGGTEAFF
- | TRBJ2-7 | TRBV30 | CAWSREGYEQYF
- | TRBJ2-5 | TRBV5-4 | CASSFKLAGGQGTQYF
- | TRBJ2-7 | TRBV10-3 | CAISERGDSYEQYF
- | TRBJ1-5 | TRBV2 | CASSDRENQPQHF
- | TRBJ2-3 | TRBV9 | CASSLQGGSDTQYF
- | TRBJ2-5 | TRBV5-4 | CASSSPSRTQYF
once | TRBJ1-5 | TRBV5-5 | CASSLGGGRGRAQHF
- | TRBJ2-7 | TRBV4-2 | CASSQVQREGWSYEQYF
- | TRBJ2-5 | TRBV28 | CASSLAGREETQYF
once | TRBJ1-4 | TRBV15 | CATSRSTGADEKLFF
- | TRBJ2-7 | TRBV5-8 | CASSNRDRGAEQYF
- | TRBJ2-5 | TRBV5-6 | CASSLGAGNMRETQYF
- | TRBJ2-7 | TRBV4-2 | CASTRRGGVSSYEQYF
once | TRBJ2-5 | TRBV30 | CAWSDSGRWVTQYF
- | TRBJ2-7 | TRBV28 | CASRPLAETYEQYF
- | TRBJ1-1 | TRBV6-1 | CASSKDRANTEAFF
- | TRBJ2-2 | TRBV7-2 | CASSKQGTGELFF
- | TRBJ1-2 | TRBV5-1 | CASSSGTGADGYTF
- | TRBJ2-1 | TRBV5-8 | CASSLAEWGYNEQFF
- | TRBJ1-1 | TRBV6-5 | CASLATEAFF
- | TRBJ1-4 | TRBV2 | CASSIRGDEKLFF
- | TRBJ2-5 | TRBV21-1 | CASSSKDRGRRETQYF
- | TRBJ1-2 | TRBV28 | CASSTGSFVYGYTF
few | TRBJ2-1 | TRBV11-2 | CASGGLLDNEQFF
- | TRBJ2-2 | TRBV2 | CASSFLAGDTGELFF
- | TRBJ2-2 | TRBV9 | CASSHGLAGLRVGTGELFF
- | TRBJ2-1 | TRBV2 | CASSPMTSGRANEQFF
- | TRBJ1-1 | TRBV28 | CASRYHDRDITEAFF
- | TRBJ2-7 | TRBV6-5 | CASSHGTGWYEQYF
- | TRBJ1-4 | TRBV5-8 | CASSFGRGLGYEKLFF